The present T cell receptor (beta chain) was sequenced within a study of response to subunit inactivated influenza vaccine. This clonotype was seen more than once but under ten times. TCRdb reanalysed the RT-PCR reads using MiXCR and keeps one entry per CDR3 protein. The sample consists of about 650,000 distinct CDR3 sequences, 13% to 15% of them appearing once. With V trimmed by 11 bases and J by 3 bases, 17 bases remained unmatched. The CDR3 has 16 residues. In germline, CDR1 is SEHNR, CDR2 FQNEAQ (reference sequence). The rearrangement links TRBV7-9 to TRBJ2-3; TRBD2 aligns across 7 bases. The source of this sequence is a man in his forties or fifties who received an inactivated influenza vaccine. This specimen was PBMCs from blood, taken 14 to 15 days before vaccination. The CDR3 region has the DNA TGTGCCGCCGCCCTTGGCGGGAGTCAGTATACAGATACGCAGTATTTT. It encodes CAAALGGSQYTDTQYF. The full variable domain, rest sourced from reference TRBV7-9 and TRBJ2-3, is DTGVSQNPRHKITKRGQNVTFRCDPISEHNRLYWYRQTLGQGPEFLTYFQNEAQLEKSRLLSDRFSAERPKGSFSTLEIQRTEQGDSAMYLCAAALGGSQYTDTQYFGPGTRLTVL.